A selection of T cell receptor beta chains follows, all from one sample in a study of response to subunit inactivated influenza vaccine. TCRdb re-called the RT-PCR reads through MiXCR, storing one row per CDR3 protein. The sample has about 180,000 distinct CDR3 sequences, around 8.8% seen once. Sequences were derived from non-naive T cells sorted from PBMCs, sampled on the day of vaccination. Receptors originate from a man aged 50 or older who received an inactivated influenza vaccine. CDR3s include the opening cysteine and the closing phenylalanine or tryptophan. The D gene is left open where the match is weak. Size tells how often a clone was seen (once, few, many) or the class of an expanded clone, and some rows leave it out.

V	D	size	J	CDR3	DNA
TRBV30	-	-	TRBJ2-4	CAWSVMGLAKNIQYF	TGTGCCTGGAGTGTAATGGGGCTGGCCAAAAACATTCAGTACTTC
TRBV29-1	-	few	TRBJ1-5	CSVAGAVNQPQHF	TGCAGCGTGGCAGGGGCCGTCAATCAGCCCCAGCATTTT
TRBV18	-	-	TRBJ2-3	CASSPDTTADTQYF	TGTGCCAGCTCACCTGACACAACTGCAGATACGCAGTATTTT
TRBV12-3/TRBV12-4	-	many	TRBJ1-1	CASSYGGEAFF	TGTGCCAGCAGTTACGGCGGTGAAGCTTTCTTT
TRBV5-1	TRBD1	-	TRBJ1-1	CASSFSGTGRTEAFF	TGCGCCAGCAGCTTTTCCGGGACAGGGAGAACTGAAGCTTTCTTT
TRBV2	-	many	TRBJ2-7	CASSAHLYEQYF	TGTGCCAGCAGTGCACACCTCTACGAGCAGTACTTC
TRBV4-3	-	few	TRBJ1-2	CASSQDHGHRYGYTF	TGCGCCAGCAGCCAAGATCATGGACACCGATATGGCTACACCTTC
TRBV5-1	TRBD1	-	TRBJ2-7	CASSTTGGSSYEQYF	TGCGCCAGCAGCACGACAGGGGGCTCCTCCTACGAGCAGTACTTC
TRBV12-3/TRBV12-4	-	many	TRBJ2-1	CASSFLEGGDEQFF	TGTGCCAGCAGTTTCCTCGAGGGGGGCGATGAGCAGTTCTTC
TRBV6-2/TRBV6-3	-	few	TRBJ1-5	CASRPIPVNQPQHF	TGTGCCAGCAGGCCAATACCGGTAAATCAGCCCCAGCATTTT
TRBV7-2	TRBD1	many	TRBJ2-7	CASSSDRGASYEQYF	TGTGCCAGCAGCTCGGACAGGGGGGCCTCCTACGAGCAGTACTTC
TRBV2	TRBD1	many	TRBJ2-3	CASSEGQGNTDTQYF	TGTGCCAGCAGCGAGGGACAGGGGAACACAGATACGCAGTATTTT
TRBV20-1	TRBD2	many	TRBJ2-7	CSARLAGGAYEQYF	TGCAGTGCCAGACTAGCGGGGGGGGCCTACGAGCAGTACTTC
TRBV3-1	-	few	TRBJ1-6	CASSQATELSYNSPLHF	TGTGCCAGCAGCCAAGCGACAGAGCTCTCCTATAATTCACCCCTCCACTTT
TRBV29-1	TRBD2	-	TRBJ2-5	CSVGGGGPQETQYF	TGCAGCGTTGGTGGCGGGGGTCCGCAAGAGACCCAGTACTTC
TRBV11-2	-	-	TRBJ2-4	CASSPRATRNIQYF	TGTGCCAGCAGCCCTCGGGCTACTCGGAACATTCAGTACTTC
TRBV4-1	-	few	TRBJ1-5	CASSPLIMSRAQHF	TGCGCCAGCAGCCCTCTTATAATGAGTCGAGCCCAGCATTTT
TRBV15	TRBD1	few	TRBJ1-5	CATSSFFQGEGNQPQHF	TGTGCCACCAGCAGCTTTTTCCAGGGGGAAGGCAATCAGCCCCAGCATTTT
TRBV7-8	-	-	TRBJ2-1	CASSPVADSYNEQFF	TGTGCCAGCAGCCCTGTAGCGGACTCCTACAATGAGCAGTTCTTC